This passage covers 29 T cell receptor beta chains from one sample sequenced in a study of T cell repertoires in cytomegalovirus infection. TCRdb analysed the reads with MiXCR anew, one entry per CDR3 protein. The sample has under 300,000 distinct CDR3 sequences, about 18% seen once; the top ten hold around half. The sequenced sample was CD8+ T cells from PBMCs. The receptors come from a human donor in good health (CMV status not recorded). Some clones in this sample may be carry-over from other donors' samples.

About this clonotype itself: This may come from a read error, since a much larger clone is one base off. The rearrangement joins TRBV7-6 to TRBJ2-1, with 10 bases identical to TRBD2. Germline V gene lookup returns CDR1 SGHVS and CDR2 FNYEAQ. This CDR3 is 15 amino acids long. CDR3 nucleotide sequence: TGTGTCAGCACCAGAGGAGCGGGGGGGTACAATGAGCAGTTCTTC. Translating it yields CVSTRGAGGYNEQFF. The variable domain in full, completed from reference TRBV7-6 and TRBJ2-1, reads GAGVSQSPRYKVTKRGQDVALRCDPISGHVSLYWYRQALGQGPEFLTYFNYEAQQDKSGLPNDRFSAERPEGSISTLTIQRTEQRDSAMYRCVSTRGAGGYNEQFFGPGTRLTVL.

This clonotype was counted many times. The genes are TRBV7-9 and TRBJ2-7; D tentatively reads TRBD1 or TRBD2 (5 bases each). Germline V gene sequence: CDR1 SEHNR, CDR2 FQNEAQ (reference sequence). Trimming left V 2 bases short and J 2 bases short, with 10 bases between. This CDR3 is 14 amino acids long. The CDR3: CASSLRDGTYEQYF. CDR3 bases: TGTGCCAGCAGCTTACGGGACGGAACCTACGAGCAGTACTTC. The full variable domain, rest sourced from reference TRBV7-9 and TRBJ2-7, is DTGVSQNPRHKITKRGQNVTFRCDPISEHNRLYWYRQTLGQGPEFLTYFQNEAQLEKSRLLSDRFSAERPKGSFSTLEIQRTEQGDSAMYLCASSLRDGTYEQYFGPGTRLTVT.

The chain carries TRBV5-4 and TRBJ2-1; D is perhaps TRBD2 (6 bases). Germline V CDR1 and CDR2: SGHNT, YYREEE (reference sequence). The V gene lost 5 bases and the J gene lost 1 base, with 13 bases spanning the gap. The CDR3 totals 15 residues. For the CDR3, the DNA is TGTGCCAGCAGGGCGGAGGGGAAGTCCTACAATGAGCAGTTCTTC. It yields the protein CASRAEGKSYNEQFF. The whole variable domain, filled in from reference TRBV5-4 and TRBJ2-1, reads ETGVTQSPTHLIKTRGQQVTLRCSSQSGHNTVSWYQQALGQGPQFIFQYYREEENGRGNFPPRFSGLQFPNYSSELNVNALELDDSALYLCASRAEGKSYNEQFFGPGTRLTVL.

This clonotype has more than one count but fewer than ten. This chain uses TRBV6-2 or TRBV6-3 with TRBJ2-5, with 7 nucleotides matching TRBD1. The CDR3 is 14 amino acids. Looked up from germline, CDR1 is MNHEY and CDR2 is SVGEGT. V trimming: 7 bases; J trimming: 3 bases; junction bases outside the gene matches: 8. CDR3 nucleotide sequence: TGTGCCAGCATTCAGCATGGGACAGAAGAGACCCAGTACTTC. Protein product: CASIQHGTEETQYF.

Ten or more counts support this clonotype. The chain links TRBV2 to TRBJ2-3; the D is unclear. Germline CDR1 and CDR2: SNHLY and FYNNEI. V was trimmed by 1 base and J by 1 base, leaving 9 bases between them. This CDR3 contains 15 residues. CDR3 DNA: TGTGCCAGCAGTGAAGGAGAGGACCGCACAGATACGCAGTATTTT. Its translation: CASSEGEDRTDTQYF.

This chain links TRBV19 with TRBJ2-7; the D call may be TRBD1 or TRBD2 (7 bases each). Trimming took off 5 bases at V and 0 bases at J, with 23 bases between the two ends. The CDR3 length is 18 residues. CDR1 is LNHDA and CDR2 is SQIVND in the germline V gene (reference sequence). Here the CDR3 reads CASSASGGRGTASYEQYF. In DNA form, the CDR3 reads TGTGCCAGTAGTGCCTCCGGTGGGCGGGGGACAGCCTCCTACGAGCAGTACTTC. The full variable domain, completed using reference TRBV19 and TRBJ2-7, is DGGITQSPKYLFRKEGQNVTLSCEQNLNHDAMYWYRQDPGQGLRLIYYSQIVNDFQKGDIAEGYSVSREKKESFPLTVTSAQKNPTAFYLCASSASGGRGTASYEQYFGPGTRLTVT.

V gene TRBV4-3 combines with J gene TRBJ2-1; 10 bases agree with TRBD2. The J call is in doubt because the DNA end fits TRBJ2-7 better. CDR1 and CDR2 (germline): LGHNA, YSLEER. The CDR3 loop spans 14 amino acids. The CDR3 is CASSHLAGDNEQYF. CDR3 nucleotides: TGCGCCAGCAGCCATCTAGCGGGGGACAATGAGCAGTACTTC.

The gene calls are TRBV7-9 and TRBJ1-1; 9 bases map to TRBD1. The CDR3 sequence is 14 residues long. With V trimmed by 5 bases and J by 7 bases, 8 bases remained unmatched. The germline V gene encodes CDR1 SEHNR and CDR2 FQNEAQ (reference sequence). The CDR3 bases are TGTGCCAGCAGCCCCCTCGGACAGGGGAATGAAGCTTTCTTT. Its translation is CASSPLGQGNEAFF.

A few counts support this clonotype. The genes are TRBV6-2 or TRBV6-3 and TRBJ1-6, with 7 bases lining up with TRBD1. CDR1 and CDR2 (germline): MNHEY, SVGEGT. V was pared by 6 bases and J by 2 bases, with 10 bases of the junction left unmatched. The CDR3 loop spans 17 amino acids. The CDR3 DNA reads TGTGCCAGCAGCCTTAGGACAGGAATAACCTATAATTCACCCCTCCACTTT. Amino acid sequence: CASSLRTGITYNSPLHF.

V is TRBV29-1 and J is TRBJ1-2; 9 bases map to TRBD1. V lost 4 bases, J lost 3 bases, and 3 bases stayed unmatched. The germline gives CDR1 SQVTM, CDR2 ANQGSEA. The CDR3 runs 13 residues. The CDR3 protein is CSVGQGDHYGYTF. The CDR3, as DNA: TGCAGCGTTGGACAGGGGGATCACTATGGCTACACCTTC.

In its sample, this clonotype was seen many times. The chain links TRBV19 to TRBJ2-1; no clear D. CDR1 is LNHDA and CDR2 is SQIVND in the germline V gene (reference sequence). The CDR3 covers 13 residues. V lost 4 bases and J lost 4, with 8 bases in between. The CDR3 sequence is CASSNQVYNEQFF. CDR3 DNA sequence: TGTGCCAGTAGTAATCAGGTATACAATGAGCAGTTCTTC.

This clonotype was seen at least ten times. The germline gene is not matched at one end of the junction; a read error may be the cause. The chain has TRBV29-1 and TRBJ1-3; 8 nucleotides align to TRBD1. The CDR3 has 16 amino acids. Germline CDR1 SQVTM, CDR2 ANQGSEA. CDR3: CSVEGFDRGSGNTIYF. In DNA form, the CDR3 reads TGCAGCGTAGAAGGGTTCGACAGGGGCTCTGGAAACACCATATATTTT.

The chain has TRBV10-3 and TRBJ2-3; either TRBD1 or TRBD2 may fit D (6 bases each). This CDR3 is built from 15 residues. CDR1 is ENHRY and CDR2 is SYGVKD in the germline V gene. V lost 2 bases to trimming and J lost 2 bases, with 11 bases between them. Here the CDR3 DNA reads TGTGCCATCAGTGAGCGGGGGCCCACCACAGATACGCAGTATTTT. As protein: CAISERGPTTDTQYF.

This chain links TRBV5-5 with TRBJ2-1; tentative D call: TRBD2 (6 bases). The germline CDR1 and CDR2 sequences are SGHKS and YYEKEE (reference sequence). V shed 4 bases and J shed 8 bases, with 10 bases lying between them. The CDR3 sequence is 12 residues long. DNA for the CDR3: TGTGCCAGCAGCGGGGACTTGGATGAGCAGTTCTTC. The encoded protein is CASSGDLDEQFF. The entire variable domain, with the rest obtained from reference TRBV5-5 and TRBJ2-1, is as follows: DAGVTQSPTHLIKTRGQQVTLRCSPISGHKSVSWYQQVLGQGPQFIFQYYEKEERGRGNFPDRFSARQFPNYSSELNVNALLLGDSALYLCASSGDLDEQFFGPGTRLTVL.

This clonotype was seen repeatedly, ten times or more. The chain recombines TRBV7-8 with TRBJ1-6; TRBD1 is a possible D gene (6 bases). The CDR3 spans 14 residues. Trimming left V 3 bases short and J 10 bases short, with 13 bases between. Germline V CDR1 and CDR2: SGHVS, FQNEAQ. The DNA for the CDR3 is TGTGCCAGCAGCTTCTCGAGGGGGGGGTCACCCCTCCACTTT. This gives the protein CASSFSRGGSPLHF.

In this sample, this clonotype turned up many times. CDR3 region: CASSQVPGAGAEAFF. The CDR3, as DNA: TGCGCCAGCAGCCAAGTTCCAGGGGCGGGAGCCGAAGCTTTCTTT. The J gene is TRBJ1-1, the V gene TRBV4-1; tentative D call: TRBD1 (6 bases). Trimming took off 1 base at V and 8 bases at J, with 17 bases between the two ends. Germline loops: CDR1 MGHRA, CDR2 YSYEKL. The CDR3 is 15 amino acids.

Worth noting for this clonotype: A much larger clone lies one base from this, so it may be a read error. The chain combines TRBV6-1 with TRBJ1-1; D unclear. Germline V gene sequence: CDR1 MNHNS, CDR2 SASEGT. The CDR3 covers 13 residues. The CDR3 reads CASSETGMTEAIF. The CDR3 nucleotides are TGTGCCAGCAGTGAAACCGGGATGACTGAAGCTATCTTT.

The chain is built from TRBV28 and TRBJ1-1; no reliable D call. The CDR3 sequence is 13 residues long. Germline values: CDR1 MDHEN, CDR2 SYDVKM. Trimming took off 4 bases at V and 4 bases at J, with 10 bases between the two ends. For the CDR3, the DNA is TGTGCCAGCAGTTCCCCATGGGCCACTGAAGCTTTCTTT. Protein product: CASSSPWATEAFF.

The J gene is TRBJ2-1, the V gene TRBV5-1, with 10 positions matching TRBD2. The CDR3 contains 17 residues. Germline values: CDR1 SGHRS, CDR2 YFSETQ. After removal of 2 bases from V and 6 bases from J, the junction contained 11 bases not matched to a gene. For the CDR3, the DNA is TGCGCCAGCAGCTTCCCTAGCGGGGGCCCCCGGTCCAATGAGCAGTTCTTC. Amino acids: CASSFPSGGPRSNEQFF.

In this sample, this clonotype turned up a few times. This chain uses TRBV5-1 with TRBJ1-1; 9 bases match TRBD1. The CDR3 runs 16 residues. After removal of 6 bases from V and 6 bases from J, the junction contained 15 bases not matched to a gene. CDR1 and CDR2 (germline): SGHRS, YFSETQ. The CDR3 here is CASTSDLPGQGPEAFF. CDR3 coding DNA: TGCGCCAGCACCTCCGATCTACCGGGACAGGGTCCTGAAGCTTTCTTT.

This clonotype was observed at least ten times. This chain connects TRBV11-2 to TRBJ2-7; weak D call: TRBD2 (6 bases). The V gene lost 5 bases and the J gene lost 1 base, with 15 bases spanning the gap. Germline loops: CDR1 SGHAT, CDR2 FQNNGV. The CDR3 spans 15 residues. The CDR3 loop is CASSPGLPGSYEQYF. The CDR3 DNA sequence: TGTGCCAGCAGCCCGGGACTCCCCGGGTCCTACGAGCAGTACTTC.

The gene calls are TRBV5-6 and TRBJ1-2, with D perhaps TRBD1 (5 bases). The CDR3 is made up of 14 amino acids. Trimming took off 4 bases at V and 7 bases at J, with 17 bases between the two ends. Germline values: CDR1 SGHDT, CDR2 YYEEEE. The CDR3 DNA reads as TGTGCCAGCAGCCCAAGGGACTCCTCCGGTGGCTACACCTTC. This encodes CASSPRDSSGGYTF.

This clonotype was counted a few times. The V gene is TRBV5-1, the J gene TRBJ2-1, with 10 bases aligning to TRBD2. Germline CDR1 reads SGHRS; CDR2 reads YFSETQ. With 0 bases clipped from V and 0 bases from J, the junction kept 15 bases outside the gene matches. The length of the CDR3 is 21 residues. CDR3 sequence (DNA): TGCGCCAGCAGCTTGGCCCTCCTAGCGGGGGTTTCCTATAGCTCCTACAATGAGCAGTTCTTC. Its translation: CASSLALLAGVSYSSYNEQFF.

The table lists this clonotype with a few counts. This chain's CDR3 is CASSQLSGPGDEQFF. In DNA form, the CDR3 reads TGTGCCAGCAGCCAATTGAGCGGGCCTGGGGATGAGCAGTTCTTC. The chain is built from TRBV4-2 and TRBJ2-1; D possibly corresponds to TRBD2 (6 bases). The CDR3 sequence is 15 residues long. V lost 2 bases to trimming and J lost 8 bases, with 16 bases between them. Germline CDR1 reads LGHNA; CDR2 reads YNFKEQ.

This clonotype was seen many times. V and J are TRBV7-2 and TRBJ2-2; D is possibly TRBD1 (5 bases). The CDR3 runs to 16 residues. The germline V gene has CDR1 SGHTA and CDR2 FQGNSA. V was cut by 5 bases and J by 5 bases, with 18 bases left in between. CDR3 residues: CASSERLRVVTGELFF. CDR3 DNA sequence: TGTGCCAGCAGCGAACGGCTCAGGGTGGTAACCGGGGAGCTGTTTTTT.

This clonotype was recorded many times. The chain couples TRBV7-2 to TRBJ2-1; TRBD1 aligns across 8 bases. Per the germline V gene, CDR1 is SGHTA and CDR2 is FQGNSA. Trimming took 5 bases from V and 1 from J; bases not matched to a gene: 10. This CDR3 comprises 17 residues. The CDR3 bases are TGTGCCAGCAGCCACTACCTTCGACAGGGGTCCTACAATGAGCAGTTCTTC. This encodes CASSHYLRQGSYNEQFF. Variable domain in full (rest from reference TRBV7-2 and TRBJ2-1): GAGVSQSPSNKVTEKGKDVELRCDPISGHTALYWYRQSLGQGLEFLIYFQGNSAPDKSGLPSDRFSAERTGGSVSTLTIQRTQQEDSAVYLCASSHYLRQGSYNEQFFGPGTRLTVL.

The genes are TRBV6-5 and TRBJ2-7; possibly TRBD1 or TRBD2 for D (6 bases each). Trimming cost V 5 bases and J 2 bases, with 16 bases left between them. Germline V gives CDR1 MNHEY, CDR2 SVGAGI. The CDR3 is made up of 15 amino acids. The CDR3 coding sequence is TGTGCCAGCAGTCGAACCACGGGGGCTCCCTACGAGCAGTACTTC. It codes for CASSRTTGAPYEQYF.

Ten or more counts support this clonotype. The rearrangement joins TRBV6-2 or TRBV6-3 to TRBJ2-7, with D perhaps matching TRBD1 (5 bases). The CDR3 loop spans 14 amino acids. The ends were cut back, 6 bases at V and 3 bases at J, with 15 bases in the middle. From germline, CDR1 is MNHEY and CDR2 SVGEGT. CDR3 sequence: CASSLGHTDYEQYF. The CDR3 bases are TGTGCCAGCAGCCTGGGGCATACAGACTACGAGCAGTACTTC.

This clonotype showed up just a few times. V gene TRBV6-6 combines with J gene TRBJ1-4, with 12 bases identical to TRBD1. The CDR3 is made up of 18 amino acids. V gave up 2 bases and J gave up 7 bases; unmatched junction bases: 11. Germline CDR1 and CDR2: MNHNY and SVGAGI (reference sequence). This CDR3 reads CASSYPRDRGRIGEKLFF. The CDR3 bases are TGTGCCAGCAGTTACCCGAGGGACAGGGGGCGCATTGGTGAAAAACTGTTTTTT.